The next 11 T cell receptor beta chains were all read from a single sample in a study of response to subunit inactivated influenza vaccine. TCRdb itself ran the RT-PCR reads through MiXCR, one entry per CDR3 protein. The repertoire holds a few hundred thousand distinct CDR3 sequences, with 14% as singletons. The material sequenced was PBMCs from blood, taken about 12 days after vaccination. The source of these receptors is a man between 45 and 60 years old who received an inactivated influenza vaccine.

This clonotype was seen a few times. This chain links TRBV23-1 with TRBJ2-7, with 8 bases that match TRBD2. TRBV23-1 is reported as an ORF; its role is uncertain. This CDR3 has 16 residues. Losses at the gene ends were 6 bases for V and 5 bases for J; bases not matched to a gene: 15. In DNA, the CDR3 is TGCGCCAGCAGAGCACAATCGGTGACTAGCGACGACGAGCAGTACTTC. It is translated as CASRAQSVTSDDEQYF.

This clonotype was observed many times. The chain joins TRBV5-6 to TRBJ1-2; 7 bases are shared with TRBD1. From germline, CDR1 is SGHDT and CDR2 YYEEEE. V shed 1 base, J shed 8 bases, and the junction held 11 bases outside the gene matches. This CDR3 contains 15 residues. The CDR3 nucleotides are TGTGCCAGCAGCTTGATACAGGGGAATGTCAAAGGCTACACCTTC. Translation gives CASSLIQGNVKGYTF.

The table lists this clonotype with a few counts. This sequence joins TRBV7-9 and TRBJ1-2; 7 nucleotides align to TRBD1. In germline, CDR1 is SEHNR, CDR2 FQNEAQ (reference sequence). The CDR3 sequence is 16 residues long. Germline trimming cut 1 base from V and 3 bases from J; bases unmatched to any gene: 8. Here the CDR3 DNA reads TGTGCCAGCAGCTTAGGAAACCGGGACAGCTACTATGGCTACACCTTC. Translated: CASSLGNRDSYYGYTF.

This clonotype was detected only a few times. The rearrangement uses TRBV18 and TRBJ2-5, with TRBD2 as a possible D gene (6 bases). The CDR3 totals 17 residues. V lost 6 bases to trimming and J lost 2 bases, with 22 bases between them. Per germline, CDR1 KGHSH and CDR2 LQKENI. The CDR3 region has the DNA TGTGCCAGCTCCCATTCTCGGGGCGGGGAAGCTCAAGAGACCCAGTACTTC. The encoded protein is CASSHSRGGEAQETQYF.

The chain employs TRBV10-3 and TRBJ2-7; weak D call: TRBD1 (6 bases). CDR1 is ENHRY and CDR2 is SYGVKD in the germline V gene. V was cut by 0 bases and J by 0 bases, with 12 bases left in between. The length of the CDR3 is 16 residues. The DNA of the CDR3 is TGTGCCATCAGTGAGTCGACAGGACAATACTCCTACGAGCAGTACTTC. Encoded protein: CAISESTGQYSYEQYF.

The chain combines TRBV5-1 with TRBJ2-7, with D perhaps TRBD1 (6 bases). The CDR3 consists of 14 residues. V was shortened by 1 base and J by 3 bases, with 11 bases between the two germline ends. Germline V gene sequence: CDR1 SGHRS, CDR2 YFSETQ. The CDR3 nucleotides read TGCGCCAGCAGCTTGTCCCGGGACATCTACGAGCAGTACTTC. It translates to CASSLSRDIYEQYF.

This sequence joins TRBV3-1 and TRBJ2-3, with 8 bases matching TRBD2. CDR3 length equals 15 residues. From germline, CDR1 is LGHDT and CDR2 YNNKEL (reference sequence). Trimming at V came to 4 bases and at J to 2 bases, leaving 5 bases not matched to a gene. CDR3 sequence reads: CASSRRGGPTDTQYF. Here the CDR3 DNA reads TGTGCCAGCAGCCGACGGGGGGGCCCCACAGATACGCAGTATTTT.

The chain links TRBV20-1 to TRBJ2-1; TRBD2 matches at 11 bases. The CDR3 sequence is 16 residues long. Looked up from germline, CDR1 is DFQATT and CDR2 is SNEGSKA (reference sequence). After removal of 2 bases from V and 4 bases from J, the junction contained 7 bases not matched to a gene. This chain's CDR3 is CSARSTGTSGYNEQFF. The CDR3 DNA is TGCAGTGCTAGATCTACCGGGACTAGCGGATACAATGAGCAGTTCTTC.

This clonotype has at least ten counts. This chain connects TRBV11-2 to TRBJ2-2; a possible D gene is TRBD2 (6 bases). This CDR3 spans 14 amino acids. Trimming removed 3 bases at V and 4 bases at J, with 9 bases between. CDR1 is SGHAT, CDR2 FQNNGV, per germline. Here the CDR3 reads CASSFGTLTGELFF. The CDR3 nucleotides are TGTGCCAGCAGCTTCGGGACTCTCACCGGGGAGCTGTTTTTT.

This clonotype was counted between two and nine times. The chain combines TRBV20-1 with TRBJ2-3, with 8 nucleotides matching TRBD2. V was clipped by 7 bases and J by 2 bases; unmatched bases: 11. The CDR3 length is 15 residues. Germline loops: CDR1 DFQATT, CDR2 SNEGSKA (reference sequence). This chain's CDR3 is CSEGISSGTTDTQYF. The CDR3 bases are TGCAGTGAGGGGATAAGTAGCGGGACCACAGATACGCAGTATTTT.

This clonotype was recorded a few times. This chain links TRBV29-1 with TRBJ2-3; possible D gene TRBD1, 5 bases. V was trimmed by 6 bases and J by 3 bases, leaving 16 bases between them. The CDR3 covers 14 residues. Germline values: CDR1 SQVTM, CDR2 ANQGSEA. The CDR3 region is CSVGDSYGTDTQYF. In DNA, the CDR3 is TGCAGCGTAGGTGACAGTTACGGGACAGATACGCAGTATTTT.